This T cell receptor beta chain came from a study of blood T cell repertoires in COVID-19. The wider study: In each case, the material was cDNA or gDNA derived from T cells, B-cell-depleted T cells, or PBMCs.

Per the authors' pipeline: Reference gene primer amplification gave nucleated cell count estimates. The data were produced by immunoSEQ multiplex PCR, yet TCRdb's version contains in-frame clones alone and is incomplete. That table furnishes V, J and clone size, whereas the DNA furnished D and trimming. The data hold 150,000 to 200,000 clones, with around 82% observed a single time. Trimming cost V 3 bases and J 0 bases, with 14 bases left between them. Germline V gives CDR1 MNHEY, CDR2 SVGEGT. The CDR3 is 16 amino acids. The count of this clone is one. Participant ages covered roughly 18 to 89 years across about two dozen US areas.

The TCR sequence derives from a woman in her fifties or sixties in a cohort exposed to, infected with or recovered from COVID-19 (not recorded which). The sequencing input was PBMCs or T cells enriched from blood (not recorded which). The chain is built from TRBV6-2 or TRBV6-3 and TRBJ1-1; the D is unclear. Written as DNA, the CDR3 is TGTGCCAGCAGTTATTCAGTGAACAGTATGAACACTGAAGCTTTCTTT. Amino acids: CASSYSVNSMNTEAFF.